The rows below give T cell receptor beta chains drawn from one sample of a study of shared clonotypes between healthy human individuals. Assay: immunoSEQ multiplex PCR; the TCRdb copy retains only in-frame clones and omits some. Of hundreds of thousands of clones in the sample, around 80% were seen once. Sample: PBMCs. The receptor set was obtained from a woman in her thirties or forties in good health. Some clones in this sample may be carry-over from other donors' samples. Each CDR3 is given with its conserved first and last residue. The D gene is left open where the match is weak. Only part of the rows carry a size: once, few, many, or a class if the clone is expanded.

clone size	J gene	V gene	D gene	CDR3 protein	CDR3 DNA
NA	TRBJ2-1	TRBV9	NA	CASRSQGRREGEQFF	TGTGCCAGCAGGTCCCAAGGACGGCGTGAGGGTGAGCAGTTCTTC
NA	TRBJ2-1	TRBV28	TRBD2	CASSGTSGVLYNEQFF	TGTGCCAGCAGTGGGACTAGCGGGGTTCTATACAATGAGCAGTTCTTC
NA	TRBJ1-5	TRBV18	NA	CASSPREAGAGQPQHF	TGTGCCAGCTCACCACGCGAAGCAGGGGCCGGTCAGCCCCAGCATTTT
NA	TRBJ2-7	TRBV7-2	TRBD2	CASSLVGTSGTPYEQYF	TGTGCCAGCAGCTTAGTAGGGACTAGCGGGACCCCCTACGAGCAGTACTTC
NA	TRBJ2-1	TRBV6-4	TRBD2	CASSENSGSSYNEQFF	TGTGCCAGCAGTGAGAATAGCGGGAGCTCCTACAATGAGCAGTTCTTC
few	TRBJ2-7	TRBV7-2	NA	CASSLLSRYEQYF	TGTGCCAGCAGCTTATTGTCCCGCTACGAGCAGTACTTC
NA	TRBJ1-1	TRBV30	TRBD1	CAFRTGRNTEAFF	TGTGCCTTCCGGACAGGGCGGAACACTGAAGCTTTCTTT
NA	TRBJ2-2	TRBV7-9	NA	CASSFPTGELFF	TGTGCCAGCAGCTTCCCCACCGGGGAGCTGTTTTTT
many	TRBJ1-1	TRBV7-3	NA	CASSLTGNTEAFF	TGTGCCAGCAGCTTAACAGGGAACACTGAAGCTTTCTTT
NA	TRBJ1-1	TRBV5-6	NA	CASSLGLGIMNTEAFF	TGTGCCAGCAGCTTGGGGCTGGGAATAATGAACACTGAAGCTTTCTTT
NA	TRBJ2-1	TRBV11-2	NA	CASSLEGRLANEQFF	TGTGCCAGCAGCTTAGAAGGCAGGCTTGCCAATGAGCAGTTCTTC
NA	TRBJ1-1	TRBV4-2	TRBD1	CASSQSPPRQGAVYTEAFF	TGTGCCAGCAGCCAAAGCCCCCCGCGACAGGGGGCCGTGTACACTGAAGCTTTCTTT
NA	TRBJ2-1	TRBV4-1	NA	CASSQALEGRRNEQFF	TGCGCCAGCAGCCAAGCGTTGGAGGGGCGTCGCAATGAGCAGTTCTTC
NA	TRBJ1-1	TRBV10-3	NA	CAISESGGTEAFF	TGTGCCATCAGTGAGTCTGGGGGCACTGAAGCTTTCTTT
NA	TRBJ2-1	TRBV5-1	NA	CASSLGHGEQFF	TGCGCCAGCAGCCTTGGCCATGGTGAGCAGTTCTTC
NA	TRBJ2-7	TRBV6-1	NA	CASSGAGEQYF	TGTGCCAGCAGTGGAGCCGGGGAGCAGTACTTC
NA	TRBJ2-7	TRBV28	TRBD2	CASSLSTSGYEQYF	TGTGCCAGCAGTTTAAGTACTAGCGGTTACGAGCAGTACTTC
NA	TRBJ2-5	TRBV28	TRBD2	CASSTRLAGVLETQYF	TGTGCCAGCAGTACGCGACTAGCGGGAGTTCTAGAGACCCAGTACTTC
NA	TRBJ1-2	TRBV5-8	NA	CASSFLGANYGYTF	TGTGCCAGCAGCTTCCTTGGTGCTAACTATGGCTACACCTTC
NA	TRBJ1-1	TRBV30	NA	CACRENPTEAFF	TGTGCCTGTAGAGAGAATCCCACTGAAGCTTTCTTT
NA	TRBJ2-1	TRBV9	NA	CASGRWGANEQFF	TGTGCCAGTGGTCGCTGGGGTGCCAATGAGCAGTTCTTC
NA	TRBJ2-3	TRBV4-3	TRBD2	CASSRQATREDDTQYF	TGCGCCAGCAGCCGTCAGGCCACGCGGGAGGATGATACGCAGTATTTT
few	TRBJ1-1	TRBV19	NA	CASSITGTSNTEAFF	TGTGCCAGTAGTATAACCGGGACCTCGAACACTGAAGCTTTCTTT
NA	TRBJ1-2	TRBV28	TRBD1	CASSPQGAEDGYTF	TGTGCCAGCAGTCCCCAGGGGGCAGAGGATGGCTACACCTTC
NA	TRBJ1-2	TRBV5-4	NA	CASSPWRPKDGYTF	TGTGCCAGCAGCCCGTGGAGGCCTAAGGATGGCTACACCTTC
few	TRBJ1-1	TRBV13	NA	CASSYPTANTEAFF	TGTGCCAGCAGCTATCCGACAGCGAACACTGAAGCTTTCTTT
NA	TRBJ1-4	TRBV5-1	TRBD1	CASSLAGTGINEKLFF	TGCGCCAGCAGCTTAGCCGGGACAGGAATTAATGAAAAACTGTTTTTT
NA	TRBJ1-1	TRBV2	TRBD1	CASQYRGEGNTEAFF	TGTGCCAGCCAATACAGGGGGGAGGGGAACACTGAAGCTTTCTTT
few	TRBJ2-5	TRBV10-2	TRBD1	CASRETGAPTGTQYF	TGCGCCAGCAGAGAAACAGGGGCTCCGACGGGGACCCAGTACTTC
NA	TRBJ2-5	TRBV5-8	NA	CASSSGRQYQETQYF	TGTGCCAGCAGCTCCGGACGGCAGTACCAAGAGACCCAGTACTTC
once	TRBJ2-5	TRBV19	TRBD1	CATGQGGGETQYF	TGTGCCACCGGACAGGGCGGTGGAGAGACCCAGTACTTC
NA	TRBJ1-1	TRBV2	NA	CASSPKGTDYEAFF	TGTGCCAGCAGCCCGAAAGGCACAGATTATGAAGCTTTCTTT
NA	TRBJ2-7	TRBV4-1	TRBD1	CASSWTGEGTYEQYF	TGCGCCAGCAGCTGGACAGGGGAAGGTACCTACGAGCAGTACTTC
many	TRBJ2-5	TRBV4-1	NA	CASSQDWLPPETQYF	TGCGCCAGCAGCCAAGATTGGCTCCCCCCAGAGACCCAGTACTTC
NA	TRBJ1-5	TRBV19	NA	CASSIDWKVGNQPQHF	TGTGCCAGTAGTATCGATTGGAAGGTGGGCAATCAGCCCCAGCATTTT
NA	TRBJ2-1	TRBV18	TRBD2	CASSFSGTSIWSPSYNEQFF	TGTGCCAGCTCATTTTCCGGGACTAGCATATGGTCTCCCTCCTACAATGAGCAGTTCTTC
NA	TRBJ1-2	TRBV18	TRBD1	CASSIQGDYGYTF	TGTGCCAGCTCTATCCAGGGGGACTATGGCTACACCTTC
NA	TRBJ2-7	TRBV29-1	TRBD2	CSVVWLAAPYEQYF	TGCAGCGTTGTCTGGCTAGCGGCCCCCTACGAGCAGTACTTC
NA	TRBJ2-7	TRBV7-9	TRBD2	CASSRMGVAGRRKYEQYF	TGTGCCAGCAGCCGAATGGGAGTAGCGGGACGACGCAAGTACGAGCAGTACTTC
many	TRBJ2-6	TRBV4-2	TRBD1	CASSLGTGESGANVLTF	TGTGCCAGCAGCCTCGGGACAGGGGAAAGTGGGGCCAACGTCCTGACTTTC
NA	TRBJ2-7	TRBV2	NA	CASRRDRYEQYF	TGTGCCAGCAGACGTGACAGATACGAGCAGTACTTC
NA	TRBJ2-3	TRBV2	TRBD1	CASRADRGRDTQYF	TGTGCCAGCAGGGCGGACAGGGGAAGAGATACGCAGTATTTT
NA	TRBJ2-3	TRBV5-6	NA	CASSSPALTGFTQYF	TGTGCCAGCAGCTCGCCAGCCCTCACAGGATTTACGCAGTATTTT
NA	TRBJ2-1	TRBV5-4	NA	CASSSDPKSYNEQFF	TGTGCCAGCAGCTCCGACCCGAAATCCTACAATGAGCAGTTCTTC
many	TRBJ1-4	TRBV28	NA	CASSSSAATNEKLFF	TGTGCCAGCAGTTCCTCAGCTGCAACTAATGAAAAACTGTTTTTT
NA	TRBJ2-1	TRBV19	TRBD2	CASSTGTSWDEQFF	TGTGCCAGTAGTACCGGGACTAGCTGGGATGAGCAGTTCTTC
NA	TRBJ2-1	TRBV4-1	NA	CASSLQFNEQFF	TGCGCCAGCAGCCTCCAATTCAATGAGCAGTTCTTC
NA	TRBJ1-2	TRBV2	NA	CASRGDSLGYTF	TGTGCCAGCAGAGGAGACAGTCTTGGCTACACCTTC